Listed below are T cell receptor beta chains from one sample, sequenced in a study of T cells after yellow fever vaccination. Each CDR3 protein gets one entry after TCRdb re-called the 5' RACE reads with MiXCR. The data show about 210,000 distinct CDR3 sequences, 3% to 4% seen once. This specimen was CD4+ T cells sorted from PBMCs, taken 10 days after the yellow fever booster vaccination. All receptors come from a man younger than 30 who received the YFV17D yellow fever vaccine. CDR3s include the opening cysteine and the closing phenylalanine or tryptophan. Fields, in order: J gene, D gene, V gene, CDR3 length, clone size, CDR3 protein, CDR3 DNA. The D gene is left open where the match is weak. For some rows the clone size is stated as once, few or many, or as a class when expanded; others skip it.

j_call: TRBJ2-4
d_call: .
v_call: TRBV5-4
cdr3_length: 16
clone_size: .
cdr3_aa: CASSEATLLAKNIQYF
cdr3_nt: TGTGCCAGCAGCGAAGCGACTCTTCTAGCCAAAAACATTCAGTACTTC

j_call: TRBJ2-5
d_call: .
v_call: TRBV5-1
cdr3_length: 13
clone_size: many
cdr3_aa: CASSLSTGETQYF
cdr3_nt: TGCGCCAGCAGCTTGAGTACGGGGGAGACCCAGTACTTC

j_call: TRBJ2-6
d_call: .
v_call: TRBV4-3
cdr3_length: 15
clone_size: .
cdr3_aa: CASSFHRAGANVLTF
cdr3_nt: TGCGCCAGCAGCTTCCACAGGGCTGGGGCCAACGTCCTGACTTTC

j_call: TRBJ2-2
d_call: .
v_call: TRBV6-2/TRBV6-3
cdr3_length: 13
clone_size: once
cdr3_aa: CASSYSHAGELFF
cdr3_nt: TGTGCCAGCAGTTACTCGCACGCCGGGGAGCTGTTTTTT

j_call: TRBJ1-2
d_call: .
v_call: TRBV27
cdr3_length: 15
clone_size: few
cdr3_aa: CASRTQGEGRYGYTF
cdr3_nt: TGTGCCAGCAGAACGCAGGGTGAGGGCCGATATGGCTACACCTTC

j_call: TRBJ2-7
d_call: .
v_call: TRBV12-3/TRBV12-4
cdr3_length: 14
clone_size: few
cdr3_aa: CASSHGDPGREQYF
cdr3_nt: TGTGCCAGCAGCCACGGGGACCCAGGGAGGGAGCAGTACTTC

j_call: TRBJ1-1
d_call: .
v_call: TRBV5-1
cdr3_length: 15
clone_size: many
cdr3_aa: CASSIPQGLNTEAFF
cdr3_nt: TGCGCCAGCAGCATACCACAGGGCCTGAACACTGAAGCTTTCTTT

j_call: TRBJ1-2
d_call: TRBD1
v_call: TRBV18
cdr3_length: 13
clone_size: .
cdr3_aa: CASSVYEDRAYTF
cdr3_nt: TGTGCCAGCTCGGTCTACGAGGACAGGGCCTACACCTTC

j_call: TRBJ2-5
d_call: .
v_call: TRBV7-6
cdr3_length: 14
clone_size: many
cdr3_aa: CASSLRGTKETQYF
cdr3_nt: TGTGCCAGCAGCTTAAGGGGGACCAAAGAGACCCAGTACTTC

j_call: TRBJ2-5
d_call: .
v_call: TRBV7-9
cdr3_length: 13
clone_size: many
cdr3_aa: CASSLTRGETQYF
cdr3_nt: TGTGCCAGCAGCCTTACTAGAGGCGAGACCCAGTACTTC

j_call: TRBJ2-5
d_call: .
v_call: TRBV24-1
cdr3_length: 15
clone_size: many
cdr3_aa: CATSDSRPGHETQYF
cdr3_nt: TGTGCCACCAGTGACTCCAGACCCGGGCATGAGACCCAGTACTTC

j_call: TRBJ1-5
d_call: .
v_call: TRBV6-2/TRBV6-3
cdr3_length: 14
clone_size: .
cdr3_aa: CASSYDRIDQPQHF
cdr3_nt: TGTGCCAGCAGTTACGACAGGATTGATCAGCCCCAGCATTTT

j_call: TRBJ1-4
d_call: TRBD1
v_call: TRBV5-5
cdr3_length: 16
clone_size: .
cdr3_aa: CASSFEDRGANEKLFF
cdr3_nt: TGTGCCAGCAGCTTCGAGGACAGGGGAGCTAATGAAAAACTGTTTTTT

j_call: TRBJ2-3
d_call: TRBD2
v_call: TRBV11-2
cdr3_length: 15
clone_size: .
cdr3_aa: CASSLERGGLDTQYF
cdr3_nt: TGTGCCAGCAGCTTAGAGCGGGGGGGCCTAGATACGCAGTATTTT

j_call: TRBJ1-2
d_call: .
v_call: TRBV7-6
cdr3_length: 15
clone_size: many
cdr3_aa: CASSSGSRLAYGYTF
cdr3_nt: TGTGCCAGCAGCTCGGGATCAAGGCTAGCCTATGGCTACACCTTC

j_call: TRBJ2-2
d_call: TRBD1
v_call: TRBV6-1
cdr3_length: 14
clone_size: .
cdr3_aa: CASRTGTSTGELFF
cdr3_nt: TGTGCCAGCAGGACAGGGACATCTACCGGGGAGCTGTTTTTT

j_call: TRBJ2-5
d_call: TRBD1
v_call: TRBV20-1
cdr3_length: 16
clone_size: many
cdr3_aa: CSATTRGQGVRETQYF
cdr3_nt: TGCAGTGCTACCACCCGGGGACAGGGCGTTAGAGAGACCCAGTACTTC

j_call: TRBJ1-5
d_call: .
v_call: TRBV20-1
cdr3_length: 15
clone_size: many
cdr3_aa: CSARDRHYSNQPQHF
cdr3_nt: TGCAGTGCTAGAGATCGTCATTATAGCAATCAGCCCCAGCATTTT

j_call: TRBJ2-5
d_call: .
v_call: TRBV5-1
cdr3_length: 15
clone_size: many
cdr3_aa: CASSLFTGLQETQYF
cdr3_nt: TGCGCCAGCAGCTTATTCACCGGACTCCAAGAGACCCAGTACTTC

j_call: TRBJ1-1
d_call: .
v_call: TRBV20-1
cdr3_length: 15
clone_size: many
cdr3_aa: CSARPITVMNTEAFF
cdr3_nt: TGCAGTGCTAGGCCAATAACAGTCATGAACACTGAAGCTTTCTTT

j_call: TRBJ1-2
d_call: .
v_call: TRBV19
cdr3_length: 14
clone_size: few
cdr3_aa: CASSLYPENYGYTF
cdr3_nt: TGTGCCAGTAGTTTGTACCCGGAGAACTATGGCTACACCTTC

j_call: TRBJ1-1
d_call: .
v_call: TRBV6-2/TRBV6-3
cdr3_length: 16
clone_size: few
cdr3_aa: CASSYSQTALNTEAFF
cdr3_nt: TGTGCCAGCAGTTACAGTCAGACAGCCCTGAACACTGAAGCTTTCTTT

j_call: TRBJ1-1
d_call: TRBD1
v_call: TRBV18
cdr3_length: 13
clone_size: many
cdr3_aa: CASSPTGETEAFF
cdr3_nt: TGTGCCAGCTCACCAACAGGGGAGACTGAAGCTTTCTTT